The clone carrying this T cell receptor (beta chain) was seen many times. Its antigen is as yet unknown. From the reads, TCRdb called clonotypes with MiXCR, one entry per CDR3 protein. The table lists almost 500,000 distinct CDR3 sequences, approximately 11% of them singletons. V was trimmed by 5 bases and J by 3 bases, leaving 14 bases between them. Germline assignment: CDR1 SQVTM and CDR2 ANQGSEA. The CDR3 totals 13 residues. The source of the sample is a study of T cell repertoires in cytomegalovirus infection. Overall study context: Indications of both CMV infection and matching HLA type were provided by public TCR beta signatures. Findings and limits, study-wide: HLA-C-restricted CMV-specific TCR beta clonotypes were dominant in the ex vivo response.

Sequenced input: PBMCs. The sequence was collected from a human donor in good health (CMV status not recorded). Some clones in this sample may be carry-over from other donors' samples. The chain couples TRBV29-1 to TRBJ2-7, with D maybe TRBD2 (6 bases). The CDR3 loop reads CSVPAGPYYEQYF. The CDR3 region has the DNA TGCAGCGTTCCAGCGGGCCCATACTACGAGCAGTACTTC.